This T cell receptor beta chain was captured in a study of cytomegalovirus exposure and HLA in healthy donors. A remark on this clone: Its cognate antigen is unknown.

General study findings and limits: Cytomegalovirus status was reportedly diagnosed by the classifier with high sensitivity and specificity. There were several of the most significant clusters that appeared linked to common viral pathogens in a later analysis. Later work found that TCR association rates differed between HLA loci; DRB1 had the most and HLA-C the fewest.

Use of 60 Vbeta and 13 Jbeta primers characterized the PCR. Assay: immunoSEQ multiplex PCR; the TCRdb copy retains only in-frame clones and omits some. The sample has nearly 110,000 clones, roughly 80% seen once. Germline V CDR1 and CDR2: SGHNT, YYREEE (reference sequence). CDR3 length: 13 amino acids. With 4 bases removed from V and 3 bases from J, the gap between germline ends came to 11 bases. The sequence was obtained from a man aged 25-45 years in good health and CMV-seronegative. Specimen: PBMCs. The chain links TRBV5-4 to TRBJ2-7; tentatively, D is TRBD2 (5 bases). The CDR3 loop reads CASSIVAGYEQYF. The CDR3 nucleotides are TGTGCCAGCAGCATCGTGGCGGGCTACGAGCAGTACTTC.